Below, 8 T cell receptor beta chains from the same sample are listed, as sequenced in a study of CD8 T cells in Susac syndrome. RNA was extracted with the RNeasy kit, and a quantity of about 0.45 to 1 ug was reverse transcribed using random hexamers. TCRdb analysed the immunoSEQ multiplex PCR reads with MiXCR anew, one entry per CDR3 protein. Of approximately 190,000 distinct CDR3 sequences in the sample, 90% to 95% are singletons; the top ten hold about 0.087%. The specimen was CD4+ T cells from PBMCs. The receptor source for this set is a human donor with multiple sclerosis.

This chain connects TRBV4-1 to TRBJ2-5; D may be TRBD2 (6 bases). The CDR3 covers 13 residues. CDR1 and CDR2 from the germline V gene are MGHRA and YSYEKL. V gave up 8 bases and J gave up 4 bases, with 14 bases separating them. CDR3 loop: CASSGLVGETQYF. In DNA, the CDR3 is TGCGCCAGCTCGGGACTGGTCGGAGAGACCCAGTACTTC.

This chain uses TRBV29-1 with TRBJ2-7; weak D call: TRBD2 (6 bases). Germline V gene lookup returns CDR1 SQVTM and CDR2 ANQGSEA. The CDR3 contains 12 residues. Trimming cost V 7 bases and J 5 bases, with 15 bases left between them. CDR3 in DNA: TGCAGCGCCGGGACTCGTAGGGACGAGCAGTACTTC. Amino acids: CSAGTRRDEQYF.

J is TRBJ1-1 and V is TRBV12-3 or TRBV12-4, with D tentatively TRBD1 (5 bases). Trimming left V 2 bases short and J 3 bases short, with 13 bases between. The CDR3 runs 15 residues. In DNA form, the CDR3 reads TGTGCCAGCAGTTTAACACCAGGGACGGACACTGAAGCTTTCTTT. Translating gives CASSLTPGTDTEAFF.

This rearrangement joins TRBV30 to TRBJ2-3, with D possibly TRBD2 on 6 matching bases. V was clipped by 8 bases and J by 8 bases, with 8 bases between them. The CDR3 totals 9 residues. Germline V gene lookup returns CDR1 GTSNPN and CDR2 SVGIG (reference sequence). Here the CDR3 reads CAMGGTQYF. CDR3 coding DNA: TGTGCCATGGGGGGTACGCAGTATTTT.

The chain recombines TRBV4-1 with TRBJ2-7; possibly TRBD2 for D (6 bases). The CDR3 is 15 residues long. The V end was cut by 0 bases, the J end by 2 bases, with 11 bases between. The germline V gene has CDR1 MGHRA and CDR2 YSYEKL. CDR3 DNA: TGCGCCAGCAGCCAAGAATCGAGCGGGCCCTACGAGCAGTACTTC. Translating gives CASSQESSGPYEQYF.

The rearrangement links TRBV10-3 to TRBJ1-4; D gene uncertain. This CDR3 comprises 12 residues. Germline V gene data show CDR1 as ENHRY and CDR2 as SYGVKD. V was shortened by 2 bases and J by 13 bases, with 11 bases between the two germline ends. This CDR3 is CAISEEEGRLFF. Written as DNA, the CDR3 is TGTGCCATCAGTGAGGAGGAAGGAAGACTGTTTTTT.

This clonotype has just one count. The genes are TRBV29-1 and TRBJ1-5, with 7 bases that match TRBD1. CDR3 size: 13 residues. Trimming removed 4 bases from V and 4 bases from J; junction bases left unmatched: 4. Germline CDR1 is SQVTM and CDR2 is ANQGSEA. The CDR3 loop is CSVAGTANQPQHF. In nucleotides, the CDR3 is TGCAGCGTTGCTGGGACAGCGAATCAGCCCCAGCATTTT.

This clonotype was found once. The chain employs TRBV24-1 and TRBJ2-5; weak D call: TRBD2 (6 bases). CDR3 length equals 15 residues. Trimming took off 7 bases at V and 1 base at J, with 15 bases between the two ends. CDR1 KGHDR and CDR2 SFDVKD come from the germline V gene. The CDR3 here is CATSGGPEAQETQYF. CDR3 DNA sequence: TGTGCCACCAGCGGGGGTCCCGAGGCCCAAGAGACCCAGTACTTC.